These T cell receptor beta chains were read from a single sample in a study of shared T cell receptors in the human thymus. Sequenced by immunoSEQ multiplex PCR; TCRdb stores in-frame clones only, minus some. The data show 720,000 or so clones, 80% to 90% seen once. This sample was also put to use in a study of human thymus T cells.

What was sequenced was thymocytes. All receptors come from a girl under three years old with a congenital heart defect. Each CDR3 is given with its conserved first and last residue. Fields, in order: V gene, clone size, D gene, J gene, CDR3 DNA, CDR3 protein. A D gene is named only where the DNA matches it firmly. The listing skips clone size in some rows; elsewhere it reads once, few, many or a size class.

TRBV9	.	.	TRBJ1-2	TGTGCCAGCAGCCCCCAGGGGAAACTCAACTATGGCTACACCTTC	CASSPQGKLNYGYTF
TRBV19	.	TRBD1	TRBJ1-2	TGTGCCAGTAGAGACCAGCCGGGACAGGGGTATGGCTACACCTTC	CASRDQPGQGYGYTF
TRBV2	.	.	TRBJ1-1	TGTGCCAGCAGTGGGGGCGGACAGCTAAATATGAACACTGAAGCTTTCTTT	CASSGGGQLNMNTEAFF
TRBV6-5	.	.	TRBJ2-7	TGTGCCAGCAGCCCACTAACCTACGAGCAGTACTTC	CASSPLTYEQYF
TRBV5-5	.	.	TRBJ2-6	TGTGCCAGCAGCCACGCAGGCTCTGGGGCCAACGTCCTGACTTTC	CASSHAGSGANVLTF
TRBV7-6	few	.	TRBJ2-3	TGTGCCAGCAGCTTATTGGCGGCCGCCACAGATACGCAGTATTTT	CASSLLAAATDTQYF
TRBV4-1	.	.	TRBJ2-2	TGCGCCAGCAGCCAAGGGCAGCACAGGGCGAGGGACACCGGGGAGCTGTTTTTT	CASSQGQHRARDTGELFF
TRBV5-5	.	TRBD1	TRBJ1-1	TGTGCCAGCAGCTTGAGTTACAGGGGTGATTTGAACACTGAAGCTTTCTTT	CASSLSYRGDLNTEAFF
TRBV16	.	TRBD1	TRBJ1-5	TGTGCCAGCAGCCCCGACAGGGTGGATGGCAATCAGCCCCAGCATTTT	CASSPDRVDGNQPQHF
TRBV6-1	.	TRBD2	TRBJ2-1	TGTGCCAGCAGTGAAGTAGCAGGGAACGGGAGGGATGAGCAGTTCTTC	CASSEVAGNGRDEQFF
TRBV5-8	.	.	TRBJ2-7	TGTGCCAGCAGCTCCAGGGGTTCCCACGAGCAGTACTTC	CASSSRGSHEQYF
TRBV7-9	.	.	TRBJ1-1	TGTGCCAGCAGCAGCCAGACAGGCACTGAAGCTTTCTTT	CASSSQTGTEAFF
TRBV30	.	.	TRBJ1-4	TGTGCCTGGAGAGAAACCTATAATGAAAAACTGTTTTTT	CAWRETYNEKLFF
TRBV5-5	.	.	TRBJ2-7	TGTGCCAGCAGCTTGGAGGAGGGGTACGAGCAGTACTTC	CASSLEEGYEQYF
TRBV7-6	.	.	TRBJ2-7	TGTGCCAGCAGCGAGACTAGTCCCTCCGAGCAGTACTTC	CASSETSPSEQYF
TRBV28	.	.	TRBJ1-4	TGTGCCAGCAGTTTTTCCCCCAAAACCGGGGGGGCCGGTAATGAAAAACTGTTTTTT	CASSFSPKTGGAGNEKLFF
TRBV10-3	.	TRBD1	TRBJ1-5	TGTGCCATCAGTGAGTCGAGGGGACAGGGAGCAGATAGCAATCAGCCCCAGCATTTT	CAISESRGQGADSNQPQHF
TRBV4-1	.	TRBD1	TRBJ2-1	TGCGCCAGCAGCCGTAGGGACAGGGGGAGACAAAAATACAATGAGCAGTTCTTC	CASSRRDRGRQKYNEQFF
TRBV6-6	.	TRBD1	TRBJ2-1	TGTGCCAGCCAGTTTCAGGGGGCCAGATACAATGAGCAGTTCTTC	CASQFQGARYNEQFF
TRBV6-6	.	.	TRBJ2-7	TGTGCCAGCAGTTATAGGGGTGTCCCTTACGAGCAGTACTTC	CASSYRGVPYEQYF
TRBV28	.	.	TRBJ1-1	TGTGCCAGCAGACAGTGGGGGCTGGGGACTGAAGCTTTCTTT	CASRQWGLGTEAFF
TRBV12-1	.	.	TRBJ1-1	TGTGCCAGTCAATCTAGGGGCTGGCAAGCTTTCTTT	CASQSRGWQAFF
TRBV4-1	.	TRBD1	TRBJ2-6	TGCGCCAGCAGCCAATCATACCGGGACAGGGGGCCTGGGGCCAACGTCCTGACTTTC	CASSQSYRDRGPGANVLTF
TRBV6-5	.	.	TRBJ2-7	TGTGCCAGCAGTCGTGCCACCGACTACGCCTACGAGCAGTACTTC	CASSRATDYAYEQYF
TRBV11-1	.	TRBD1	TRBJ2-5	TGTGCCAGCAGCTTTGACAGGGGAGGCCTTGAGACCCAGTACTTC	CASSFDRGGLETQYF
TRBV5-8	.	TRBD2	TRBJ2-5	TGTGCCAGTAGGAGCGGGGGGCCAGGGGAGACCCAGTACTTC	CASRSGGPGETQYF
TRBV19	.	TRBD1	TRBJ1-2	TGTGCCAGTAGGGCCCGACAATGGCGACAGGGAGGCTATGGCTACACCTTC	CASRARQWRQGGYGYTF
TRBV19	.	.	TRBJ1-1	TGTGCCAGTAGTAGGGAGCCCCTCGAGGTCACTGAAGCTTTCTTT	CASSREPLEVTEAFF
TRBV5-1	.	.	TRBJ1-4	TGCGCCAGCAGCTTGGCAGGTAGACCAGAAAAACTGTTTTTT	CASSLAGRPEKLFF
TRBV29-1	.	TRBD2	TRBJ2-7	TGCAGCGTTGAGTTTAGCGGGGGTTACTCCTACGAGCAGTACTTC	CSVEFSGGYSYEQYF
TRBV5-4	.	TRBD1	TRBJ2-3	TGTGCCAGCAGCCGGGACAGGGTTAACACAGATACGCAGTATTTT	CASSRDRVNTDTQYF
TRBV9	.	.	TRBJ1-6	TGTGCCAGCAGCGTAGGTCCTGTAAGCTCACCCCTCCACTTT	CASSVGPVSSPLHF
TRBV27	.	.	TRBJ2-3	TGTGCCAGCAGTTTACTAAGGAGTGGGGGGTTCGTGTCCACAGATACGCAGTATTTT	CASSLLRSGGFVSTDTQYF
TRBV2	.	TRBD1	TRBJ2-2	TGTGCCAGCAGCGTAGACAGGGCGAACACCGGGGAGCTGTTTTTT	CASSVDRANTGELFF
TRBV9	.	TRBD1	TRBJ1-1	TGTGCCAGCAGCGTAGGACAGGGGGTGGCTTTCTTT	CASSVGQGVAFF
TRBV7-2	.	TRBD2	TRBJ2-3	TGTGCCAGCAGCCCAAACCCGACTTTGGCGGGGGGTACAGATACGCAGTATTTT	CASSPNPTLAGGTDTQYF
TRBV7-8	.	TRBD1	TRBJ1-1	TGTGCCAGCAGCACGGGACAGACGAACACTGAAGCTTTCTTT	CASSTGQTNTEAFF
TRBV19	.	.	TRBJ2-5	TGTGCCAGCTCACAGACTAGCCAAGAGACCCAGTACTTC	CASSQTSQETQYF
TRBV4-3	.	TRBD1	TRBJ1-5	TGCGCCAGCAGCCAAGAACGGTCAGGGGGCGAGCCTGCCTCCGCTCAGCCCCAGCATTTT	CASSQERSGGEPASAQPQHF
TRBV28	once	.	TRBJ2-4	TGTGCCAGCAGTTTATCCCCGGGGTCAAGAGGGGCCAAAAACATTCAGTACTTC	CASSLSPGSRGAKNIQYF
TRBV27	.	.	TRBJ2-1	TGTGCCAGCACCTCGGACAGCTACAATGAGCAGTTCTTC	CASTSDSYNEQFF
TRBV5-1	.	TRBD2	TRBJ2-2	TGCGCCAGCAGCTTGCCGGGGGGGCGAACCGGGGAGCTGTTTTTT	CASSLPGGRTGELFF
TRBV28	.	.	TRBJ2-1	TGTGCCAGCGGGTGGAGCTCCTACAATGAGCAGTTCTTC	CASGWSSYNEQFF
TRBV25-1	.	.	TRBJ1-2	TGTGCCAGCAGTGAATCAGGGGATGGCTACACCTTC	CASSESGDGYTF
TRBV28	.	.	TRBJ1-1	TGTGCCAGCAACGGGTGCACTGAAGCTTTCTTT	CASNGCTEAFF
TRBV13	.	TRBD1	TRBJ1-2	TGTGCCAGCAGCCGACGGACAGGGGATGGCTACACCTTC	CASSRRTGDGYTF
TRBV4-1	.	.	TRBJ1-4	TGCGCCAGCAGCCAAGGGCGAGGAGCAACTAATGAAAAACTGTTTTTT	CASSQGRGATNEKLFF
TRBV6-4	.	TRBD1	TRBJ1-3	TGTGCCAGCAGTGTGGACAGGGAAGCAGGAAACACCATATATTTT	CASSVDREAGNTIYF
TRBV2	few	.	TRBJ2-2	TGTGCCAGCAGTGAAGGAGGGGGACTAAACACCGGGGAGCTGTTTTTT	CASSEGGGLNTGELFF
TRBV30	.	TRBD1	TRBJ1-2	TGTGCCTGGAGTCCGACAGGGGATGACTATGGCTACACCTTC	CAWSPTGDDYGYTF
TRBV7-9	.	TRBD1	TRBJ1-5	TGTGCCAGCAGCTTCCCAGGACAGGGATGGAATCAGCCCCAGCATTTT	CASSFPGQGWNQPQHF
TRBV5-1	.	.	TRBJ1-2	TGCGCCAGCAGCTTGGGTGGGAGCTATGGCTACACCTTC	CASSLGGSYGYTF
TRBV11-2	.	TRBD2	TRBJ2-7	TGTGCCAGCAGACGACTAGCGGGATACGAGCAGTACTTC	CASRRLAGYEQYF
TRBV14	.	.	TRBJ2-1	TGTGCCAGCAGCCCCCTCGCGGGGACCTCCTACAATGAGCAGTTCTTC	CASSPLAGTSYNEQFF
TRBV4-2	.	TRBD2	TRBJ2-3	TGTGCCAGCAGCCAACCGGGACTAGCGGAGTCGTATTTT	CASSQPGLAESYF
TRBV6-5	.	.	TRBJ2-7	TGTGCCAGCAGTTACAGCTCCTTCTACGAGCAGTACTTC	CASSYSSFYEQYF
TRBV9	.	TRBD1	TRBJ1-1	TGTGCCAGCAGCGGACCCTCCACGGACAGGAAAACCCAAAACACTGAAGCTTTCTTT	CASSGPSTDRKTQNTEAFF